This T cell receptor beta chain was observed in a study of chemoradiotherapy in HPV16-positive cancers. Repeated repertoire sampling spanned the course of chemoradiotherapy. Clones were read by immunoSEQ multiplex PCR, and TCRdb kept only the in-frame ones, dropping some. The sample has around 30,000 clones, 70% to 90% seen once. This specimen consisted of blood, obtained from a patient who underwent chemoradiotherapy. The clonotype comes from a human donor with HPV-associated anogenital cancer.

The CDR3 DNA is TGCGCCAGCAGCTTGGAAGGGGGAAATCAGCCCCAGCATTTT. Translation gives CASSLEGGNQPQHF. This rearrangement joins TRBV5-1 to TRBJ1-5; tentatively, D is TRBD1 (6 bases). The CDR3 is made up of 14 amino acids. V lost 0 bases and J 4 bases, leaving 8 bases between the germline ends. From germline, CDR1 is SGHRS and CDR2 YFSETQ.